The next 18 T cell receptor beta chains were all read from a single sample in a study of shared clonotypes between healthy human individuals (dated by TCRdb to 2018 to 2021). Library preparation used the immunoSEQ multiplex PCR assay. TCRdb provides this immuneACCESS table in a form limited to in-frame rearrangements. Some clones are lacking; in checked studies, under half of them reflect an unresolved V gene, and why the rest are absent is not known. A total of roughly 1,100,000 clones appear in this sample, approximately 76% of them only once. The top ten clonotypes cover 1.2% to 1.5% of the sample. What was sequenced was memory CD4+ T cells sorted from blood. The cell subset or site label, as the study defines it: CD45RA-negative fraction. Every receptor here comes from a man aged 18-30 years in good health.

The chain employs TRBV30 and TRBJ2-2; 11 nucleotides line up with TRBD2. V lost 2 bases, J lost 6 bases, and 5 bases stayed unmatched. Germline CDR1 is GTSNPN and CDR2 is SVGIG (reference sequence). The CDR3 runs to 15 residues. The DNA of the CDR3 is TGTGCCTGGAGTCTGTCTAGCGGGAGGTCCGGGGAGCTGTTTTTT. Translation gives CAWSLSSGRSGELFF.

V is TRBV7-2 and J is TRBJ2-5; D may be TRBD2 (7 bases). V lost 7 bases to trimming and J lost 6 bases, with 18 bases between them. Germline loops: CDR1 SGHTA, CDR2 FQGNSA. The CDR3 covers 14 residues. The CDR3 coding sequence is TGTGCCAGCACGTCAGGCGGGGGCGCGCAGACCCAGTACTTC. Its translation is CASTSGGGAQTQYF.

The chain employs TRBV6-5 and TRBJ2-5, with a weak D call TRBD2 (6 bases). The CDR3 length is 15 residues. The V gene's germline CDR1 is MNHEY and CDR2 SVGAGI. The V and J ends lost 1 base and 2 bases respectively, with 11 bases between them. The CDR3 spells CASSYFWDSQETQYF. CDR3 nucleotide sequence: TGTGCCAGCAGTTACTTCTGGGACTCACAAGAGACCCAGTACTTC.

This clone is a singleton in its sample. Here the CDR3 reads CASSINPGQGSSSTEAFF. The CDR3 DNA reads TGTGCCAGCAGTATAAACCCGGGACAGGGTTCTTCCTCCACTGAAGCTTTCTTT. The chain combines TRBV27 with TRBJ1-1; 9 positions agree with TRBD1. The CDR3 length is 18 residues. Losses at the gene ends were 5 bases for V and 4 bases for J; bases not matched to a gene: 17. In germline, CDR1 is MNHEY, CDR2 SMNVEV (reference sequence).

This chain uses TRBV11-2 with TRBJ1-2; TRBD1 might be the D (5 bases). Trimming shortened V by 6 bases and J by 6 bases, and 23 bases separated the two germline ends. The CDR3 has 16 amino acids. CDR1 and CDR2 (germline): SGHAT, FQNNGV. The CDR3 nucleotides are TGTGCCAGCAGGGGGACTGAAGTAATCACTAAGAATGGCTACACCTTC. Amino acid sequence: CASRGTEVITKNGYTF.

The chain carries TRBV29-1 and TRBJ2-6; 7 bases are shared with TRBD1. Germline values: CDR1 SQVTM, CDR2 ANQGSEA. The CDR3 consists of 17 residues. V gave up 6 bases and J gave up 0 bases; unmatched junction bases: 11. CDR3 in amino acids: CSVRTGSMVSGANVLTF. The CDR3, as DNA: TGCAGCGTGCGGACAGGATCGATGGTCTCTGGGGCCAACGTCCTGACTTTC. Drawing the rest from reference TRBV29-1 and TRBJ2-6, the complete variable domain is SAVISQKPSRDICQRGTSLTIQCQVDSQVTMMFWYRQQPGQSLTLIATANQGSEATYESGFVIDKFPISRPNLTFSTLTVSNMSPEDSSIYLCSVRTGSMVSGANVLTFGAGSRLTVL.

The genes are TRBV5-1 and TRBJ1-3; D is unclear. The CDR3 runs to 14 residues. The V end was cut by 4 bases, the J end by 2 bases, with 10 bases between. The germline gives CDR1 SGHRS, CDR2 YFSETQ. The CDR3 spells CASSPDGAGNTIYF. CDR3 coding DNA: TGCGCCAGCAGCCCGGACGGGGCTGGAAACACCATATATTTT. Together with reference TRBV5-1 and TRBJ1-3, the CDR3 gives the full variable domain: KAGVTQTPRYLIKTRGQQVTLSCSPISGHRSVSWYQQTPGQGLQFLFEYFSETQRNKGNFPGRFSGRQFSNSRSEMNVSTLELGDSALYLCASSPDGAGNTIYFGEGSWLTVV.

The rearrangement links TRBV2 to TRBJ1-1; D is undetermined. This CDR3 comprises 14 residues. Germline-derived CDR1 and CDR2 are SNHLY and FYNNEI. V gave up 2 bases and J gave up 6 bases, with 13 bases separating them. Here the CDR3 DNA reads TGTGCCAGCAGTGAACGAGGTGGGAAACCTGAAGCTTTCTTT. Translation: CASSERGGKPEAFF.

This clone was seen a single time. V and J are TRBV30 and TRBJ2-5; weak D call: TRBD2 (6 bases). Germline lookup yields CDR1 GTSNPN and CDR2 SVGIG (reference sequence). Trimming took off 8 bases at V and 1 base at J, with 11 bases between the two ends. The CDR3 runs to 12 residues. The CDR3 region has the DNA TGTGCCGTGGGGGGAGGCCAAGAGACCCAGTACTTC. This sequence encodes CAVGGGQETQYF.

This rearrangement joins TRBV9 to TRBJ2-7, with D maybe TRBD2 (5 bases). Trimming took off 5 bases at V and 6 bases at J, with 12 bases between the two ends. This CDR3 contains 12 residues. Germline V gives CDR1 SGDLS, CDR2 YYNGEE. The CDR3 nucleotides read TGTGCCAGCAGTCTCGAAGGAGGCGAGCAGTACTTC. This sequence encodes CASSLEGGEQYF.

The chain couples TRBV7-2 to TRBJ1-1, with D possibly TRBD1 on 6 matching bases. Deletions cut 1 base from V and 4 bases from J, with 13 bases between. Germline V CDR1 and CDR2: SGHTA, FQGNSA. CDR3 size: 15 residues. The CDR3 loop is CASSLGGGLGTEAFF. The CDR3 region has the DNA TGTGCCAGCAGCTTAGGAGGGGGTTTGGGCACTGAAGCTTTCTTT.

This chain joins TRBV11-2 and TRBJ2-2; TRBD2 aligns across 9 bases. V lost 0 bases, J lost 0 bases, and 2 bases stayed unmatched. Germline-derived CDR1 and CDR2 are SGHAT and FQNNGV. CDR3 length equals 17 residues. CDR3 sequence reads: CASSLEASGANTGELFF. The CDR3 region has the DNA TGTGCCAGCAGCTTAGAGGCTAGCGGGGCGAACACCGGGGAGCTGTTTTTT.

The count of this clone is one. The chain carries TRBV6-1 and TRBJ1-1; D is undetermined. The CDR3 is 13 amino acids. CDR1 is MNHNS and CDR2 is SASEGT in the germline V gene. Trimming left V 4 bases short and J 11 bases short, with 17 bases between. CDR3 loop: CASSADFSAGAFF. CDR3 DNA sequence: TGTGCCAGCAGTGCAGACTTTTCCGCTGGCGCTTTCTTT.

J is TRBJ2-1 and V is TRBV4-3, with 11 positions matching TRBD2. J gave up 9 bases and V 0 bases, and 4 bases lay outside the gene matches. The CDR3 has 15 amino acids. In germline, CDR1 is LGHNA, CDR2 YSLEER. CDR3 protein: CASSQDLAGGPEQFF. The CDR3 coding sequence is TGCGCCAGCAGCCAAGATTTAGCGGGAGGGCCTGAGCAGTTCTTC.

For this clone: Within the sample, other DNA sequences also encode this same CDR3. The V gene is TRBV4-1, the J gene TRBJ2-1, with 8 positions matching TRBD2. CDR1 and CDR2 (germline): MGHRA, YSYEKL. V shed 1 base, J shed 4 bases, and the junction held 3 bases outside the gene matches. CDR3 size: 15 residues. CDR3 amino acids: CASSQGGLVYNEQFF. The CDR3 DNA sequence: TGCGCCAGCAGCCAAGGGGGACTAGTTTACAATGAGCAGTTCTTC.

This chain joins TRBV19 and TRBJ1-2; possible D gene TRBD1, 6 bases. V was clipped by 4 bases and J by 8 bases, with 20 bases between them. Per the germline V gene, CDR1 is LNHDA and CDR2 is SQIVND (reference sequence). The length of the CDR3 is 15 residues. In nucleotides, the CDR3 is TGTGCCAGTAGTAGTCCAGGGGAAGAAGTGAGAGGCTACACCTTC. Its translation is CASSSPGEEVRGYTF.

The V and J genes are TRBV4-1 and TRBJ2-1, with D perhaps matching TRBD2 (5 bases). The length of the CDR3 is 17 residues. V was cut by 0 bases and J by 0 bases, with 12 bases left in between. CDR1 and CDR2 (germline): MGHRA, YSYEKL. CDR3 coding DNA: TGCGCCAGCAGCCAAGATATCAGTGGGAGCTCCTACAATGAGCAGTTCTTC. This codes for CASSQDISGSSYNEQFF.

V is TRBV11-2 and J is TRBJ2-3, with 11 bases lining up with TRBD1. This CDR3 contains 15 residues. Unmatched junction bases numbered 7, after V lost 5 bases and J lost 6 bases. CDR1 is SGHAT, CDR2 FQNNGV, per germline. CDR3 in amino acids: CASSLGGQGDDTQYF. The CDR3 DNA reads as TGTGCCAGCAGCCTCGGGGGACAGGGGGACGATACGCAGTATTTT.